This TCR beta chain was documented in a study of cytomegalovirus exposure and HLA in healthy donors. Turning to the study itself: Among 150 million to 200 million T cells, an earlier analysis found roughly 100 million unique TCR beta sequences.

Study-wide findings and caveats: Analyzed later, most CMV-associated TCR beta chains appeared HLA-restricted.

CDR3 length: 15 residues. Unmatched junction bases numbered 6, after V lost 3 bases and J lost 6 bases. CDR1 is SGHRS and CDR2 is YFSETQ in the germline V gene. On this clone itself: As yet, its antigen is unknown.

Researchers ran the PCR with 60 Vbeta and 13 Jbeta primers. The data were produced by immunoSEQ multiplex PCR, yet TCRdb's version contains in-frame clones alone and is incomplete. Here the sample spans approximately 150,000 clones, almost 80% being singletons. V usage is TRBV5-1 and J usage is TRBJ2-1; 10 bases are a match to TRBD2. The sequenced material came from PBMCs. This clonotype was obtained from a middle-aged man in good health and CMV-seropositive. CDR3 sequence (DNA): TGCGCCAGCAGCTCTGGACTAGCGGCCGGCAATGAGCAGTTCTTC. It yields the protein CASSSGLAAGNEQFF. Combining the CDR3 with reference TRBV5-1 and TRBJ2-1 gives the whole variable domain KAGVTQTPRYLIKTRGQQVTLSCSPISGHRSVSWYQQTPGQGLQFLFEYFSETQRNKGNFPGRFSGRQFSNSRSEMNVSTLELGDSALYLCASSSGLAAGNEQFFGPGTRLTVL.